The TCR beta chain under discussion was sequenced for a study of blood T cell repertoires in COVID-19. Study-wide background: Spain, Italy and the United States supplied samples that represented acute and convalescent COVID-19. PBMCs, B-cell-depleted T cells, or T cells were the source of the cDNA or gDNA that made up the material.

The V and J ends lost 4 bases and 0 bases respectively, with 10 bases between them. This CDR3 is 15 amino acids long. Germline V gene sequence: CDR1 SNHLY, CDR2 FYNNEI. In the study's own analysis: Reference gene primer amplification gave estimated nucleated cell counts. Measured with immunoSEQ multiplex PCR; TCRdb has only the in-frame clones, and not every one. That table is the source of V, J and clone size, and D and trimming were worked out from the DNA. Of 200,000 to 300,000 clones listed, roughly 79% are singletons. Followed longitudinally, the Seattle patients had been enrolled during active infection.

This sequence was found in a woman of 80 years or more with COVID-19, enrolled during active disease. J is TRBJ2-1 and V is TRBV2; unclear D gene. What was sequenced was peripheral blood. The DNA for the CDR3 is TGTGCCAGCAGTGTAGTCTCGAGCTCCTACAATGAGCAGTTCTTC. It translates to CASSVVSSSYNEQFF.